This TCR beta chain emerged from a study of cytotoxic CD8 clonotypes in ibrutinib-treated CLL. Study-wide results and limits: There were few public clonotypes, and on treatment they contracted or stayed stable.

The table came from immunoSEQ multiplex PCR; TCRdb's copy has only in-frame clones and leaves some out. The sample lists about 17,000 clones, roughly 60% seen once, with about 25% in the top ten. Germline CDR1 MDHEN, CDR2 SYDVKM. Trimming shortened V by 6 bases and J by 6 bases, and 9 bases separated the two germline ends. The CDR3 contains 11 residues. With regard to this clone: Its antigen remains unknown.

The source material was PBMCs, sampled after 12 months of ibrutinib treatment. This sequence originates from a human donor with chronic lymphocytic leukemia. The V gene is TRBV28, the J gene TRBJ2-7; D is undetermined. CDR3 region: CASRSKGEQYF. The DNA of the CDR3 is TGTGCCAGCAGGTCTAAAGGCGAGCAGTACTTC. Based on the CDR3 plus reference TRBV28 and TRBJ2-7, the full variable domain is DVKVTQSSRYLVKRTGEKVFLECVQDMDHENMFWYRQDPGLGLRLIYFSYDVKMKEKGDIPEGYSVSREKKERFSLILESASTNQTSMYLCASRSKGEQYFGPGTRLTVT.